These 21 T cell receptor beta chains were all obtained from the same sample, sequenced in a study of T cells in Graves' hyperthyroidism and ophthalmopathy. The TCR beta CDR3 regions underwent amplification using RNA transcripts as the source. In the first-round RT-PCR of the TCR CDR3, the HTBI primer set was used. TCRdb re-derived calls from the multiplex PCR reads in MiXCR, one entry per CDR3 protein. The sample has roughly 420,000 distinct CDR3 sequences; 15% to 18% are singletons. The sample consisted of blood. The receptor source for this set is a woman aged 18-29 years with Graves' hyperthyroidism.

In this sample, this clonotype turned up many times. The chain couples TRBV7-6 to TRBJ2-5, with D unresolved. From germline, CDR1 is SGHVS and CDR2 FNYEAQ. The germline V and J ends were trimmed by 4 bases and 5 bases, with 14 bases remaining between them. The CDR3 is 14 residues long. This CDR3 is CASSSTPQGETQYF. The CDR3 DNA reads as TGTGCCAGCAGCTCCACCCCTCAAGGGGAGACCCAGTACTTC.

In this sample, this clonotype turned up once. The CDR3 sequence is CATSDLWRGGNEQFF. Here the CDR3 DNA reads TGTGCCACCAGTGATTTATGGAGAGGGGGCAATGAGCAGTTCTTC. The chain has TRBV24-1 and TRBJ2-1; D may be TRBD1 (6 bases). The CDR3 loop spans 15 amino acids. The germline V gene has CDR1 KGHDR and CDR2 SFDVKD. V gave up 1 base and J gave up 6 bases, with 12 bases separating them.

This clonotype was detected ten times or more. The rearrangement links TRBV7-9 to TRBJ2-3; either TRBD1 or TRBD2 may supply D (6 bases each). The CDR3 is 20 residues long. V lost 0 bases to trimming and J lost 0 bases, with 22 bases between them. Per germline, CDR1 SEHNR and CDR2 FQNEAQ (reference sequence). DNA for the CDR3: TGTGCCAGCAGCTTAGCGCTGTTGATTGGCGGGGACACCAGCACAGATACGCAGTATTTT. This gives the protein CASSLALLIGGDTSTDTQYF.

The table lists this clonotype with many counts. The chain combines TRBV2 with TRBJ2-7, with TRBD2 matching over 9 bases. Trimming removed 6 bases from V and 7 bases from J; junction bases left unmatched: 13. Germline lookup yields CDR1 SNHLY and CDR2 FYNNEI. The CDR3 consists of 15 residues. The DNA for the CDR3 is TGTGCCAGCAGCCGAGGGGCGGGAGGGCCCGGTGAGCAGTACTTC. Translation: CASSRGAGGPGEQYF.

Ten or more counts support this clonotype. The chain recombines TRBV2 with TRBJ2-5, with D unresolved. This CDR3 comprises 12 residues. V was pared by 5 bases and J by 4 bases, with 8 bases between. In germline, CDR1 is SNHLY, CDR2 FYNNEI. The CDR3: CASSFMGETQYF. The CDR3 bases are TGTGCCAGCAGTTTTATGGGAGAGACCCAGTACTTC. Complete variable domain (other parts from reference TRBV2 and TRBJ2-5): EPEVTQTPSHQVTQMGQEVILRCVPISNHLYFYWYRQILGQKVEFLVSFYNNEISEKSEIFDDQFSVERPDGSNFTLKIRSTKLEDSAMYFCASSFMGETQYFGPGTRLLVL.

This clonotype turned up a few times. V is TRBV14 and J is TRBJ2-3, with a tentative D call TRBD1 (6 bases). CDR3 length: 17 residues. Trimming took off 4 bases at V and 2 bases at J, with 19 bases between the two ends. Looked up from germline, CDR1 is SGHDN and CDR2 is FVKESK. Written as DNA, the CDR3 is TGTGCCAGCAGCCGCGAGTCTCGGGACATGTACACAGATACGCAGTATTTT. Protein: CASSRESRDMYTDTQYF.

This clonotype was detected many times. This rearrangement joins TRBV5-1 to TRBJ2-2, with no clear D. V lost 1 base to trimming and J lost 2 bases, with 9 bases between them. This CDR3 comprises 15 residues. Germline values: CDR1 SGHRS, CDR2 YFSETQ. The DNA of the CDR3 is TGCGCCAGCAGCTTGCTAATTGGTAACACCGGGGAGCTGTTTTTT. This encodes CASSLLIGNTGELFF.

The chain joins TRBV19 to TRBJ2-7, with unresolved D. This CDR3 is 14 amino acids long. Germline V CDR1 and CDR2: LNHDA, SQIVND (reference sequence). Trimming removed 6 bases at V and 3 bases at J, with 15 bases between. CDR3 loop: CASRSEAWVYEQYF. The CDR3 DNA follows: TGTGCCAGTAGATCAGAAGCCTGGGTCTACGAGCAGTACTTC.

This chain uses TRBV20-1 with TRBJ1-5; a weak D match, TRBD1 (5 bases). Germline CDR1 and CDR2: DFQATT and SNEGSKA (reference sequence). The CDR3 runs to 20 residues. V was trimmed by 2 bases and J by 0 bases, leaving 26 bases between them. CDR3 in DNA: TGCAGTGCTAGAATCCCCGACAGAGGGTGGGCCCAGGATAGCAATCAGCCCCAGCATTTT. It codes for CSARIPDRGWAQDSNQPQHF.

V gene TRBV14 combines with J gene TRBJ1-2; the D gene is possibly TRBD1 (6 bases). This CDR3 has 14 residues. From germline, CDR1 is SGHDN and CDR2 FVKESK. V lost 3 bases, J lost 8 bases, and 16 bases lay in between. The CDR3 DNA is TGTGCCAGCAGCCAGAACAGGGTCTTCGGGGGCTACACCTTC. Protein: CASSQNRVFGGYTF.

There are a few counts of this clonotype. The genes are TRBV20-1 and TRBJ2-7; 7 bases line up with TRBD1. Per germline, CDR1 DFQATT and CDR2 SNEGSKA (reference sequence). This CDR3 spans 15 amino acids. The V gene end was trimmed by 4 bases and the J gene end by 7 bases; junction bases not matched to a gene: 16. The CDR3 sequence is CSAKLPTGPLGEQYF. The CDR3 bases are TGCAGTGCTAAACTACCGACAGGGCCCCTTGGGGAGCAGTACTTC.

The J gene is TRBJ2-1, the V gene TRBV7-9; 10 nucleotides align to TRBD2. The ends lost 4 bases at V and 7 bases at J; junction bases unmatched: 4. Germline V gene sequence: CDR1 SEHNR, CDR2 FQNEAQ (reference sequence). This CDR3 contains 14 residues. CDR3: CASSWETSGNEQFF. The CDR3 nucleotides are TGTGCCAGCAGCTGGGAGACTAGCGGGAATGAGCAGTTCTTC.

This clonotype was counted at least ten times. This sequence joins TRBV2 and TRBJ2-2; D gene uncertain. Germline CDR1 SNHLY, CDR2 FYNNEI. The CDR3 extends over 12 amino acids. With 10 bases removed from V and 2 bases from J, the gap between germline ends came to 8 bases. The CDR3 region has the DNA TGTGCCACCGACCCCAACACCGGGGAGCTGTTTTTT. It yields the protein CATDPNTGELFF.

The V and J genes are TRBV4-3 and TRBJ2-3, with unresolved D. CDR3 length equals 15 residues. The V gene lost 1 base and the J gene lost 6 bases, with 14 bases spanning the gap. Germline assignment: CDR1 LGHNA and CDR2 YSLEER. CDR3 sequence reads: CASSQALAGRDTQYF. The DNA of the CDR3 is TGCGCCAGCAGCCAAGCCTTAGCCGGGCGGGATACGCAGTATTTT.

This clonotype was detected ten times or more. V usage is TRBV7-2 and J usage is TRBJ2-1, with 7 bases aligning to TRBD2. The CDR3 spans 17 residues. Unmatched junction bases numbered 10, after V lost 0 bases and J lost 5 bases. Looked up from germline, CDR1 is SGHTA and CDR2 is FQGNSA. In DNA form, the CDR3 reads TGTGCCAGCAGCTTAGCCCCGGCGGGAGTGGGCCACAATGAGCAGTTCTTC. Encoded protein: CASSLAPAGVGHNEQFF.

The chain links TRBV9 to TRBJ1-6; a weak D match, TRBD1 (5 bases). This CDR3 is 18 amino acids long. Germline CDR1 SGDLS, CDR2 YYNGEE. The germline V and J ends were trimmed by 0 bases and 6 bases, with 19 bases remaining between them. CDR3 protein: CASSVDRQLGRGNSPLHF. CDR3 coding DNA: TGTGCCAGCAGCGTAGACAGGCAGCTGGGAAGGGGTAATTCACCCCTCCACTTT.

V gene TRBV20-1 combines with J gene TRBJ2-3, with 9 bases identical to TRBD2. This CDR3 region has 16 residues. CDR1 and CDR2 (germline): DFQATT, SNEGSKA (reference sequence). Germline trimming cut 2 bases from V and 2 bases from J; bases unmatched to any gene: 8. CDR3: CSARIGGGDPTDTQYF. The CDR3 nucleotides read TGCAGTGCTAGAATTGGCGGGGGGGACCCCACAGATACGCAGTATTTT.

This clonotype came up many times. J is TRBJ1-2 and V is TRBV6-1, with no clear D. Per germline, CDR1 MNHNS and CDR2 SASEGT. This CDR3 comprises 15 residues. The germline V and J ends were trimmed by 7 bases and 3 bases, with 18 bases remaining between them. Here the CDR3 DNA reads TGTGCCAGCATCAACTCTGTACCTTCGGACTATGGCTACACCTTC. This codes for CASINSVPSDYGYTF.

This clonotype was seen repeatedly, ten times or more. This chain uses TRBV7-8 with TRBJ2-1; the D gene is possibly TRBD2 (5 bases). This CDR3 comprises 14 residues. Germline loops: CDR1 SGHVS, CDR2 FQNEAQ. V was shortened by 0 bases and J by 5 bases, with 8 bases between the two germline ends. CDR3 sequence reads: CASSLAREHNEQFF. CDR3 coding DNA: TGTGCCAGCAGCTTAGCTAGGGAGCACAATGAGCAGTTCTTC. Combining the CDR3 with reference TRBV7-8 and TRBJ2-1 gives the whole variable domain GAGVSQSPRYKVAKRGQDVALRCDPISGHVSLFWYQQALGQGPEFLTYFQNEAQLDKSGLPSDRFFAERPEGSVSTLKIQRTQQEDSAVYLCASSLAREHNEQFFGPGTRLTVL.

This clonotype was observed a few times. The genes are TRBV20-1 and TRBJ1-3; no firm D call. The CDR3 has 16 amino acids. Trimming pared 0 bases from V and 0 bases from J, leaving 12 bases between. Germline lookup yields CDR1 DFQATT and CDR2 SNEGSKA (reference sequence). CDR3 amino acids: CSARDEFTNSGNTIYF. As DNA, the CDR3 is TGCAGTGCTAGAGACGAATTTACAAACTCTGGAAACACCATATATTTT.

V and J are TRBV27 and TRBJ2-2; 7 nucleotides agree with TRBD2. The CDR3 consists of 15 residues. V shed 5 bases and J 5 bases; nucleotides not matched to a gene: 8. Germline V gene lookup returns CDR1 MNHEY and CDR2 SMNVEV (reference sequence). CDR3 in amino acids: CASSPREPRTGELFF. As DNA, the CDR3 is TGTGCCAGCAGTCCGCGGGAGCCACGGACCGGGGAGCTGTTTTTT.